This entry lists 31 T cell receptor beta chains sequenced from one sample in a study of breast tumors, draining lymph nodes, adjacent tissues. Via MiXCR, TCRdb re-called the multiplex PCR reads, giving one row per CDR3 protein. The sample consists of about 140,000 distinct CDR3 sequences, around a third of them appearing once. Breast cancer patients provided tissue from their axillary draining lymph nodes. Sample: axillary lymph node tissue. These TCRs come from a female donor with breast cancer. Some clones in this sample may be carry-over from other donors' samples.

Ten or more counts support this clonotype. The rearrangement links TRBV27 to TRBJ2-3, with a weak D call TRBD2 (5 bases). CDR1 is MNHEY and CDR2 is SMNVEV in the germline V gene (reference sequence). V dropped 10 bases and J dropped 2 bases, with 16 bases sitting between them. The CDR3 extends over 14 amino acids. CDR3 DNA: TGTGCCACCCAGATTACCGGACTCACAGATACGCAGTATTTT. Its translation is CATQITGLTDTQYF.

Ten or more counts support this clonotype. The CDR3 here is CASSLELDPSEYGYTF. CDR3 sequence (DNA): TGTGCCAGCAGCTTAGAGTTAGACCCGTCGGAGTATGGCTACACCTTC. This sequence joins TRBV7-2 and TRBJ1-2, with D unclear. The CDR3 is made up of 16 amino acids. V shed 1 base and J shed 5 bases, with 17 bases lying between them. The germline V gene encodes CDR1 SGHTA and CDR2 FQGNSA. Full variable domain (outside the CDR3, taken from reference TRBV7-2 and TRBJ1-2): GAGVSQSPSNKVTEKGKDVELRCDPISGHTALYWYRQSLGQGLEFLIYFQGNSAPDKSGLPSDRFSAERTGGSVSTLTIQRTQQEDSAVYLCASSLELDPSEYGYTFGSGTRLTVV.

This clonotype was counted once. CDR3 loop: CASSGAETEANYGYTF. The CDR3 bases are TGCGCCAGCAGTGGCGCGGAGACAGAAGCTAACTATGGCTACACCTTC. The chain uses TRBV10-2 and TRBJ1-2, with D possibly matching TRBD1 (5 bases). The CDR3 is 16 residues long. V lost 4 bases, J lost 0 bases, and 15 bases lay in between. CDR1 and CDR2 (germline): WSHSY, SAAADI.

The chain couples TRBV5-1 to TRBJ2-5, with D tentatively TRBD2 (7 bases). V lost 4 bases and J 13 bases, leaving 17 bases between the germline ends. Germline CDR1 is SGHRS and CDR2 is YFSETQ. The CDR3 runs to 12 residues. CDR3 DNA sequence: TGCGCCAGCAGCCCCTGGGGGGGGCGCCGGTACTTC. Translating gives CASSPWGGRRYF.

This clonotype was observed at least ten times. The CDR3 DNA reads TGCGCCAGCAGCCAAGAGGGGAAAGTACAAGAGACCCAGTACTTC. Amino acid sequence: CASSQEGKVQETQYF. V is TRBV4-1 and J is TRBJ2-5; no clear D gene. The length of the CDR3 is 15 residues. Trimming removed 0 bases from V and 2 bases from J, with 10 bases in between. Germline V gives CDR1 MGHRA, CDR2 YSYEKL.

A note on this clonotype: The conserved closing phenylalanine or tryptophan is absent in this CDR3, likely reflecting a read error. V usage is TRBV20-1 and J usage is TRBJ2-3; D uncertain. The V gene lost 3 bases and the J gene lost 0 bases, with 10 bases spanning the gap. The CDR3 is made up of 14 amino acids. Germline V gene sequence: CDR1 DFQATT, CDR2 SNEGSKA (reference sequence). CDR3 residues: CSARPVSSTDTQYL. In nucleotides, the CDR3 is TGCAGTGCTAGGCCCGTCTCAAGCACAGATACGCAGTATTTG.

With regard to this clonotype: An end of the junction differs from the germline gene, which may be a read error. The CDR3 coding sequence is TGTGCCAGCGGTGAATCTTTGGGTAGTTCCAATGGGCAGTTCTTC. Residues: CASGESLGSSNGQFF. This chain connects TRBV25-1 to TRBJ2-1; D remains ambiguous. From germline, CDR1 is MGHDK and CDR2 SYGVNS. This CDR3 has 15 residues.

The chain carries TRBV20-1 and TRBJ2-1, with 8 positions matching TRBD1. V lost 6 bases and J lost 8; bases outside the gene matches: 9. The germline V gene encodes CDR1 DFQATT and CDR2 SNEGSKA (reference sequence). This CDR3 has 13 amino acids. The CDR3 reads CSALAGGVDEQFF. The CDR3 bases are TGCAGTGCCCTTGCAGGGGGCGTCGATGAGCAGTTCTTC.

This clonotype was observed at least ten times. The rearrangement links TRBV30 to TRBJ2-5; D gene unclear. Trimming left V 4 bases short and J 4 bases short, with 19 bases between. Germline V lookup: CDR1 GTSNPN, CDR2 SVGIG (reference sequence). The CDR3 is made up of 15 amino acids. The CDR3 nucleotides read TGTGCCTGGACAAAAAACCGGGCATCCCTAGAGACCCAGTACTTC. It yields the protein CAWTKNRASLETQYF.

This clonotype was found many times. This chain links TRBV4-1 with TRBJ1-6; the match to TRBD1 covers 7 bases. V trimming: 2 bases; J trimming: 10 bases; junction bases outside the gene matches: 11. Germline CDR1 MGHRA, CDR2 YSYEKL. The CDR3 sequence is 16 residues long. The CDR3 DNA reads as TGCGCCAGCAGCCAACCACAGGGGAGGCAGAGCTCACCCCTCCACTTT. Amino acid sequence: CASSQPQGRQSSPLHF.

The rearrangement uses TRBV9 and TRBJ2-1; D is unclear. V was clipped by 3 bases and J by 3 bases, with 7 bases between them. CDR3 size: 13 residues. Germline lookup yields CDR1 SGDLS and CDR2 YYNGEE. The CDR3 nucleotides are TGTGCCAGCAGCGGAGACAACTACAATGAGCAGTTCTTC. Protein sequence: CASSGDNYNEQFF.

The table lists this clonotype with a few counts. The CDR3 region has the DNA TGTGCCAGCAGTTTATCCGGACTAGATTCAGATACGCAGTATTTT. Its translation is CASSLSGLDSDTQYF. The chain links TRBV27 to TRBJ2-3, with 7 bases fitting TRBD2. The CDR3 covers 15 residues. V was pared by 0 bases and J by 4 bases, with 4 bases of the junction left unmatched. The germline V gene has CDR1 MNHEY and CDR2 SMNVEV (reference sequence).

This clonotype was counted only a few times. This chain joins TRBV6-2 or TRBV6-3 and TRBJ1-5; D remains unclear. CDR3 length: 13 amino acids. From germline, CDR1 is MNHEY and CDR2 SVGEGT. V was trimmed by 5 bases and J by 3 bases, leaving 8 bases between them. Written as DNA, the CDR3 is TGTGCCAGCAGTCATTTCCACAATCAGCCCCAGCATTTT. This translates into CASSHFHNQPQHF.

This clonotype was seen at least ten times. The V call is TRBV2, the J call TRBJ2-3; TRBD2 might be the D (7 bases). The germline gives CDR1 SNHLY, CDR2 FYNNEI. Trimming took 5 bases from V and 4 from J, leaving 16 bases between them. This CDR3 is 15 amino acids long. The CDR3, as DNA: TGTGCCAGCAGTAACGGGGGGCCTCTGGCAGATACGCAGTATTTT. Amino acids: CASSNGGPLADTQYF.

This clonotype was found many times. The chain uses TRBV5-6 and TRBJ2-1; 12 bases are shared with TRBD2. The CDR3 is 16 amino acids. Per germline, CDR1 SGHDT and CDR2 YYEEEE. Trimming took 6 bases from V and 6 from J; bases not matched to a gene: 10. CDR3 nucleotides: TGTGCCAGCACCCAAGGGCTAGCGGGGGGGCTCAATGAGCAGTTCTTC. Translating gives CASTQGLAGGLNEQFF. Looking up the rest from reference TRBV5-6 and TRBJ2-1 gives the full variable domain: DAGVTQSPTHLIKTRGQQVTLRCSPKSGHDTVSWYQQALGQGPQFIFQYYEEEERQRGNFPDRFSGHQFPNYSSELNVNALLLGDSALYLCASTQGLAGGLNEQFFGPGTRLTVL.

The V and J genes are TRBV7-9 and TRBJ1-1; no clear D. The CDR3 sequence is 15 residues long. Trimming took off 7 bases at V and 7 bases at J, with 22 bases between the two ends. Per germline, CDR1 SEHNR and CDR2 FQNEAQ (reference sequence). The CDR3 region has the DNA TGTGCCAGCACCGGCTCGGGAGGTCATACCAATGAAGCTTTCTTT. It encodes CASTGSGGHTNEAFF.

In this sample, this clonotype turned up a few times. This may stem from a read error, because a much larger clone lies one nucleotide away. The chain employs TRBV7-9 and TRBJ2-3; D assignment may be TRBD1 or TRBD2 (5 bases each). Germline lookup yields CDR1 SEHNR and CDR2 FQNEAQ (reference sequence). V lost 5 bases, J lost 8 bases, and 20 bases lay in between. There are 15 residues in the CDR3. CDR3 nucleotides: TGTGCCAGCAGCCCGCCCCCCCTCCGGGACGGTACGCAGTATTTT. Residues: CASSPPPLRDGTQYF.

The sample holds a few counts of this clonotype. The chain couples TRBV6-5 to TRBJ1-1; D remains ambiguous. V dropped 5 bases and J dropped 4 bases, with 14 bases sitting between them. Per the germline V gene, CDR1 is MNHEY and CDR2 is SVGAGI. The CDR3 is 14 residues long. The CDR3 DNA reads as TGTGCCAGCAGTCGAGACGGGGTAGGCACTGAAGCTTTCTTT. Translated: CASSRDGVGTEAFF.

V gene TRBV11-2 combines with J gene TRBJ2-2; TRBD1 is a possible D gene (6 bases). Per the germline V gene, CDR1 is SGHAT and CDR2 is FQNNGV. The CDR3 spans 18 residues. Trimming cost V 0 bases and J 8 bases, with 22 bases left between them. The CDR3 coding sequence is TGTGCCAGCAGCTTAGAGGGGTCTAGCAGCCACAGGGTGGGGGAGCTGTTTTTT. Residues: CASSLEGSSSHRVGELFF.

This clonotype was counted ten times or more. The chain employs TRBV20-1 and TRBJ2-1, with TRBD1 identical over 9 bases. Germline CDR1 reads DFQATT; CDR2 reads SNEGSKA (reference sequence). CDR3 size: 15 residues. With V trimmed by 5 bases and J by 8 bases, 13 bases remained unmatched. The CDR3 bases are TGCAGTGCTGGGGGCCCGGGACAGGGTGGTGATGAGCAGTTCTTC. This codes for CSAGGPGQGGDEQFF.

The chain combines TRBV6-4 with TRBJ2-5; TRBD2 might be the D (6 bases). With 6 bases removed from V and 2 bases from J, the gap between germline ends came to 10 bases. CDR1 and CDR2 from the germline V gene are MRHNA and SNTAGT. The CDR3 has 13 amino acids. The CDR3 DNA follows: TGTGCCAGCAGAGGAGGGCCTCAAGAGACCCAGTACTTC. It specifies CASRGGPQETQYF.

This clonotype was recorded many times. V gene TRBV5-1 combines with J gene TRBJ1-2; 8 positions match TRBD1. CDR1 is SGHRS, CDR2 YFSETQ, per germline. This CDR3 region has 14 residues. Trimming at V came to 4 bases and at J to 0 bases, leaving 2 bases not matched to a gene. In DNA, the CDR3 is TGCGCCAGCAGCATGGACAGGGCTAACTATGGCTACACCTTC. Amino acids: CASSMDRANYGYTF.

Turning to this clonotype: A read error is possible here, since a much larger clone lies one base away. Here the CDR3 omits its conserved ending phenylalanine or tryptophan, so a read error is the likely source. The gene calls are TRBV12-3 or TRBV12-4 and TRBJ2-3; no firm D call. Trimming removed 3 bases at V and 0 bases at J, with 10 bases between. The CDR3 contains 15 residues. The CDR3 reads CASSFVAVSTDTQYL. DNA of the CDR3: TGTGCCAGCAGTTTCGTCGCAGTTAGCACAGATACGCAGTATCTT.

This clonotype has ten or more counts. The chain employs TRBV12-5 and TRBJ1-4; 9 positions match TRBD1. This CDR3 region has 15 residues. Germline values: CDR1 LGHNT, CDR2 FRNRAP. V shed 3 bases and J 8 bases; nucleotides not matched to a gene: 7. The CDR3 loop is CASGLFTGGREKLFF. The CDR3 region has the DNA TGTGCTAGTGGTTTATTTACAGGGGGCCGGGAAAAACTGTTTTTT.

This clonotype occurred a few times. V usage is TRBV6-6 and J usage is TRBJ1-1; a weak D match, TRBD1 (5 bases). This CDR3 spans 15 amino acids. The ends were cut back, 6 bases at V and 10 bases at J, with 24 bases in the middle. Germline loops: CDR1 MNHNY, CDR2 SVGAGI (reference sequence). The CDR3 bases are TGTGCCAGCAGGCCTACTTGGGTGGGGGTGGGTGTAGCTTTCTTT. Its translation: CASRPTWVGVGVAFF.

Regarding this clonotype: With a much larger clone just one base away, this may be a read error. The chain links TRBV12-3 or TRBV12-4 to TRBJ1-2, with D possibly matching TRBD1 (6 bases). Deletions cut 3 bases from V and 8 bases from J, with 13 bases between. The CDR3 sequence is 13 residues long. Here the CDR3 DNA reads TGTGCCAGCAGTTTCCTACAGGGCTCCGGCTACACCTTC. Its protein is CASSFLQGSGYTF.

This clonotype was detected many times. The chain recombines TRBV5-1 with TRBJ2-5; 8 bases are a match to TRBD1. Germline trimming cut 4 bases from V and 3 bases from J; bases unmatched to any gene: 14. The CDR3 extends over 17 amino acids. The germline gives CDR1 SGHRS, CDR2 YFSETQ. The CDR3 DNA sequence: TGCGCCAGCAGCATGGGCGGGACTTACAGGGGGGAAGAGACCCAGTACTTC. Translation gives CASSMGGTYRGEETQYF.

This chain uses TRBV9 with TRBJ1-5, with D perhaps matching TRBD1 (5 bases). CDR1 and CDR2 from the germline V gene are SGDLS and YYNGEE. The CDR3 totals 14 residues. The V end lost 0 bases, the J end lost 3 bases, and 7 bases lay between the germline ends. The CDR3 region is CASSVEGHNQPQHF. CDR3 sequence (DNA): TGTGCCAGCAGCGTAGAAGGACACAATCAGCCCCAGCATTTT.

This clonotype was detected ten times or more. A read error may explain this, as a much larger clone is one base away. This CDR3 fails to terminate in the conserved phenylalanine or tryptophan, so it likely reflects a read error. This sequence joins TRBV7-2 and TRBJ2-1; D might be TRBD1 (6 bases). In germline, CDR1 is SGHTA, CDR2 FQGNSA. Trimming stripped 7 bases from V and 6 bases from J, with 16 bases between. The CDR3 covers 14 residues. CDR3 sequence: CASTQQGYFNEQFL. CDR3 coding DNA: TGTGCCAGCACCCAACAGGGATACTTCAATGAGCAGTTCCTC.

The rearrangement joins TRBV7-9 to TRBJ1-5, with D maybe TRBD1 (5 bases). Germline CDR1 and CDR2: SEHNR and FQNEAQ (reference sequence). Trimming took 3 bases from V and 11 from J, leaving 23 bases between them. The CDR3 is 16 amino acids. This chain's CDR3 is CASSFYGGRQKETQHF. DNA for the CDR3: TGTGCCAGCAGCTTTTATGGGGGACGCCAAAAAGAGACCCAGCATTTT.

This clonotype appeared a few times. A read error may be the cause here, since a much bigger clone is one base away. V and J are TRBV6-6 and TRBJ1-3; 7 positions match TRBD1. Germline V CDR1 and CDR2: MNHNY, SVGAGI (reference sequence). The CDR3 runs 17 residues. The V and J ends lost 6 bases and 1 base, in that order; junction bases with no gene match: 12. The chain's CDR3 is CASRHSRQGGSGNTIYF. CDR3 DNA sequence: TGTGCCAGCAGACACTCCAGACAGGGAGGTTCTGGAAACACCATATATTTT.